This paragraph covers one TCR beta chain sequence. The trim removed 6 bases at V and 2 bases at J, leaving 4 bases unmatched. Per the germline V gene, CDR1 is LGHNT and CDR2 is FRNRAP. This CDR3 is 14 amino acids long. This entry comes from a study of T cells in Graves' hyperthyroidism and ophthalmopathy. For the study at large: Specimen type is peripheral blood, collected at initial diagnosis prior to any treatment.

Uncontrolled infection, other autoimmune disease, pregnancy or lactation disqualified patients from enrolment. Around 9.8 ml fresh peripheral blood yielded the PBMCs. TCR beta CDR3 sequences were amplified from RNA transcripts. A first-round RT-PCR of the TCR CDR3 used the HTBI primer set. From the multiplex PCR reads, TCRdb called clonotypes with MiXCR, one entry per CDR3 protein. The table has about 720,000 distinct CDR3 sequences, roughly a sixth seen once; the top ten hold 15% to 20%. The genes are TRBV12-5 and TRBJ1-2; 9 bases map to TRBD1. Sequencing was carried out using blood. The source of this sequence is a woman aged 45-60 years with Graves' hyperthyroidism that later progressed to Graves' ophthalmopathy. The CDR3 bases are TGTGCTAGTGGCATCGGACAGGGGAACTATGGCTACACCTTC. This translates into CASGIGQGNYGYTF.